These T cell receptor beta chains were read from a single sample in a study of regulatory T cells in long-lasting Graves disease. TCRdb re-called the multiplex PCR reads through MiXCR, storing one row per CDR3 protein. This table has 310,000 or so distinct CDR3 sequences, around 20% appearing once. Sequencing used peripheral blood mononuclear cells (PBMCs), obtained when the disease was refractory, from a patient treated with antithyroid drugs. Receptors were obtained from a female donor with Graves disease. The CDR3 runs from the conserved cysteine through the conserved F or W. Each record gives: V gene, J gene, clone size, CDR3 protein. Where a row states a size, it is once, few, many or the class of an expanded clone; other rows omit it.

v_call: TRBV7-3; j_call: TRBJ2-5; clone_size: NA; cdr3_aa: CASSDGGLAGGETQYF
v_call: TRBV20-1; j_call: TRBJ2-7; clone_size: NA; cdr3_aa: CSARDGRGAYYEQYF
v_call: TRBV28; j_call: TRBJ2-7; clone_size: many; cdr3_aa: CATIADTYEQYF
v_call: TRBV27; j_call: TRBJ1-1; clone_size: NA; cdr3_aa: CASSLIEWGTEAFF
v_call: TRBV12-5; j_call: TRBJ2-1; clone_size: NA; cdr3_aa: CASEVGQGGNEQFF
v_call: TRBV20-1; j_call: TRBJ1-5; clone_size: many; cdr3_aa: CSARTQGLRNQPQHF
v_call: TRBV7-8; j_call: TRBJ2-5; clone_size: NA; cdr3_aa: CASSDLLQREGRETQYF
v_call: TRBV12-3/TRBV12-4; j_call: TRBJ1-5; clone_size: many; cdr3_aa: CASRPTGHHPFSNQPQHF
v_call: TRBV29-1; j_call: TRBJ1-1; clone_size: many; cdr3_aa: CSVAGTGGNMNTEAFF
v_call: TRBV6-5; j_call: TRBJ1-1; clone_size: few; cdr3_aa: CASSYSMQGGTEAFF
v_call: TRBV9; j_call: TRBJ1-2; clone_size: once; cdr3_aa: CASSRLRIPGPEVGGYTF
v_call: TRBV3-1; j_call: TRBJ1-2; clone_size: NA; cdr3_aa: CASSQEGGPIF
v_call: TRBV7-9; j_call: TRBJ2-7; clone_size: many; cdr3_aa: CASGLAGVEQYF
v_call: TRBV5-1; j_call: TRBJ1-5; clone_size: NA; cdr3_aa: CASSPGTGFTGGQPQHF
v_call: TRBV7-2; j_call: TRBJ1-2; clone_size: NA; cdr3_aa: CASSFGGGYTF
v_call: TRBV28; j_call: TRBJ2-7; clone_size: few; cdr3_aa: CASGTGTGTYEQYF
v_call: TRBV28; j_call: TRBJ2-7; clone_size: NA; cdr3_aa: CASSSSSRAANPLTYEQYF
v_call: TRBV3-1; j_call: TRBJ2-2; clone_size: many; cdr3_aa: CASKQGVLDTGELFF
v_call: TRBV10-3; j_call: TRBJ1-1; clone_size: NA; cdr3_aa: CAISESVTRNTEAFF
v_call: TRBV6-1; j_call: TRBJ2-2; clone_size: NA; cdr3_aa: CASRPPGLAGGKYTGELFF
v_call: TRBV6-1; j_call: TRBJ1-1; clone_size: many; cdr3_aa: CASSKAWGANTEAFF
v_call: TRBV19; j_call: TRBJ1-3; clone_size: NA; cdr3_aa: CASSHQQGSGNTIYF
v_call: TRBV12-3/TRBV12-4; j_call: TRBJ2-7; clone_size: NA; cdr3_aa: CASSSQFYEQYF
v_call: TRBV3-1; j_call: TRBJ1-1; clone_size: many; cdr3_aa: CASSPSRGLSEAFF
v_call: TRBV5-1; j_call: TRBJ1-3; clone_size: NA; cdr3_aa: CASSLDRAGNTVYF
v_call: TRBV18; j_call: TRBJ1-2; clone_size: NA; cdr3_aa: CASSLFGTASGHYGYTF
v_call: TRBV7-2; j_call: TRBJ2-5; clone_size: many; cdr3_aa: CASSLVPGGLETQYF
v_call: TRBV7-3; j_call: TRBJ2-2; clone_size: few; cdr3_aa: CASSTGPMSGELFF
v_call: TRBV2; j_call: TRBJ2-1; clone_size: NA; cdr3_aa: CARGDFDSYNEQFF
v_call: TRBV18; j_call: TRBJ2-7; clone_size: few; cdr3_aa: CASSPLTGGTYEQYF
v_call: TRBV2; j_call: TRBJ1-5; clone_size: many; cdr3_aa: CASREGQVNQPQHF
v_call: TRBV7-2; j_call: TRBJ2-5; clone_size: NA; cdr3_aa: CASSWDRGSGWETQYF
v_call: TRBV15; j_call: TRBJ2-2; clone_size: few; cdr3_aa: CATTTGGTGELFF
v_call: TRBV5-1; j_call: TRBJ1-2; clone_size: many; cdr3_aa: CASSTGSRGKPGRNYGYTF
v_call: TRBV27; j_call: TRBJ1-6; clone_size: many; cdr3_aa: CASTQRGHDYNSPLHF
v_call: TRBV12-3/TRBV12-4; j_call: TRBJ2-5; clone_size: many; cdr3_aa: CASSFFLAPGAGTQYF
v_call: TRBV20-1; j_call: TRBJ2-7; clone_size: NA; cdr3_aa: CSAPTPGPPYEQYF
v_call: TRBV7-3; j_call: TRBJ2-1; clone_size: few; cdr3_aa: CASSPGTSGSYNEQFF
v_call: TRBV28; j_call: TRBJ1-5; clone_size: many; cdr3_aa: CASLGLNQPQHF
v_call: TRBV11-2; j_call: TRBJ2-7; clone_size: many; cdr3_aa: CASSLTPSGEQYF
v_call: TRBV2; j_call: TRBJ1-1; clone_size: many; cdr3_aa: CASYTPGSKGRATEAFF